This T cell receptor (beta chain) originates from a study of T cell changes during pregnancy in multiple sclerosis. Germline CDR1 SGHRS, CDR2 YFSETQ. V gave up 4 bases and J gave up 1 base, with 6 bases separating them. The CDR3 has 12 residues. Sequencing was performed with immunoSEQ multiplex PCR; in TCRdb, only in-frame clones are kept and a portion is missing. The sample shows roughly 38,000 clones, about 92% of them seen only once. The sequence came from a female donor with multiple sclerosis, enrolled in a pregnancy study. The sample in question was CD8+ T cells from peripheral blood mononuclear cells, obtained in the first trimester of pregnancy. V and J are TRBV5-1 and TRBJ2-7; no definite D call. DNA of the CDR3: TGCGCCAGCAGCGCCGGGTCCTACGAGCAGTACTTC. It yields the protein CASSAGSYEQYF.